This is a list of T cell receptor beta chains from one sample in a study of blood T cell repertoires in COVID-19. Profiled with immunoSEQ multiplex PCR; TCRdb holds only in-frame clones, not every one. The sample holds about 38,000 clones, around four fifths seen once. The sample consisted of peripheral blood. These receptors were taken from a man aged 45-60 years with active COVID-19. CDR3s include the opening cysteine and the closing phenylalanine or tryptophan. D genes are given only for firm matches. Only some rows state a clone size, as once, few, many or a class for expanded clones.

TRBV9	.	.	TRBJ1-2	CASSDRLSPPSYGYTF	TGTGCCAGCAGCGACCGACTGTCGCCCCCTAGCTATGGCTACACCTTC
TRBV4-1	.	.	TRBJ2-3	CASSSTVWAGSTSTDTQYF	TGCGCCAGCAGCTCGACCGTCTGGGCGGGGTCAACTAGCACAGATACGCAGTATTTT
TRBV6-1	TRBD2	.	TRBJ2-1	CASSEVTRGVFF	TGTGCCAGCAGTGAAGTGACGCGGGGGGTGTTCTTC
TRBV2	.	.	TRBJ2-7	CASSEPVLSPYEQYF	TGTGCCAGCAGTGAACCCGTCCTATCCCCCTACGAGCAGTACTTC
TRBV4-1	.	.	TRBJ1-4	CASSQGTVATNEKLFF	TGCGCCAGCAGCCAAGGGACAGTTGCAACTAATGAAAAACTGTTTTTT
TRBV7-8	TRBD2	.	TRBJ2-3	CASSFSGSSTDTQYF	TGTGCCAGCAGCTTTAGCGGGTCTAGCACAGATACGCAGTATTTT
TRBV13	TRBD1	few	TRBJ1-4	CASSWTGRGATNEKLFF	TGTGCCAGCAGCTGGACAGGTCGGGGAGCAACTAATGAAAAACTGTTTTTT
TRBV27	.	.	TRBJ1-6	CASSFRDYSPLHF	TGTGCCAGCAGCTTCAGGGATTATTCACCCCTCCACTTT
TRBV24-1	TRBD1	.	TRBJ2-3	CATSDRQGPTDTQYF	TGTGCCACCAGTGATAGACAGGGACCCACAGATACGCAGTATTTT
TRBV12-3/TRBV12-4	TRBD1	.	TRBJ1-2	CASRGQGRDGYTF	TGTGCCAGCAGAGGACAGGGTAGGGATGGCTACACCTTC
TRBV7-8	TRBD1	.	TRBJ1-4	CASSLATGAPTNEKLFF	TGTGCCAGCAGCTTAGCGACAGGGGCACCAACTAATGAAAAACTGTTTTTT
TRBV24-1	.	.	TRBJ1-5	CATSDTYRVQPQHF	TGTGCCACCAGTGACACCTACAGGGTTCAGCCCCAGCATTTT
TRBV6-6	.	.	TRBJ1-2	CASSYTRYGYTF	TGTGCCAGCAGTTACACACGTTATGGCTACACCTTC
TRBV13	.	.	TRBJ2-2	CASSSRGATTGELFF	TGTGCCAGCAGCTCCAGAGGCGCGACCACCGGGGAGCTGTTTTTT
TRBV9	.	.	TRBJ2-3	CASSVVAGNTDTQYF	TGTGCCAGCAGCGTAGTGGCGGGGAACACAGATACGCAGTATTTT
TRBV15	TRBD2	medium-sized	TRBJ2-2	CATSRERASGGTPKNTGELFF	TGTGCCACCAGCAGAGAGAGGGCTAGCGGGGGGACCCCAAAGAACACCGGGGAGCTGTTTTTT
TRBV6-6	.	.	TRBJ2-7	CASRVGFFDEQYF	TGTGCCAGCAGGGTGGGCTTTTTCGACGAGCAGTACTTC
TRBV5-5	.	medium-sized	TRBJ1-1	CASSLFVSQRTEAFF	TGTGCCAGCAGCTTGTTCGTATCCCAGCGAACTGAAGCTTTCTTT
TRBV5-6	.	few	TRBJ1-2	CASRSTGTSNYGYTF	TGTGCCAGCAGGTCTACAGGGACCTCTAACTATGGCTACACCTTC
TRBV7-8	TRBD2	.	TRBJ2-3	CASRTSGVPDTQYF	TGTGCCAGCCGGACTAGCGGGGTCCCAGATACGCAGTATTTT
TRBV7-6	.	once	TRBJ2-2	CASSSGLVNTGELFF	TGTGCCAGCAGCTCGGGACTCGTTAACACCGGGGAGCTGTTTTTT
TRBV7-9	.	.	TRBJ1-1	CASSSIDGAFF	TGTGCCAGCAGCTCCATAGATGGAGCTTTCTTT
TRBV29-1	.	few	TRBJ1-3	CSVSEQESSGNTIYF	TGCAGCGTTAGTGAGCAGGAAAGCTCTGGAAACACCATATATTTT
TRBV18	.	.	TRBJ2-1	CASSQSQLVGNYNEQFF	TGTGCCAGCTCACAGTCACAACTAGTTGGAAACTACAATGAGCAGTTCTTC
TRBV5-6	.	.	TRBJ1-2	CASRWSNYGYTF	TGTGCCAGCAGATGGAGTAACTATGGCTACACCTTC
TRBV19	.	.	TRBJ1-2	CASSIAPGLSYGYTF	TGTGCCAGTAGTATAGCTCCGGGATTAAGCTATGGCTACACCTTC
TRBV7-2	.	.	TRBJ1-5	CASSPRGGGQPQHF	TGTGCCAGCAGCCCAAGGGGCGGGGGTCAGCCCCAGCATTTT
TRBV11-2	.	.	TRBJ2-1	CASSLLAGQSSYNEQFF	TGTGCCAGCAGCTTATTAGCAGGGCAGAGCTCCTACAATGAGCAGTTCTTC
TRBV6-2/TRBV6-3	.	.	TRBJ1-2	CASSYSWDFSGEYGYTF	TGTGCCAGCAGTTACTCTTGGGACTTCTCCGGGGAATATGGCTACACCTTC
TRBV19	.	.	TRBJ1-3	CASSIDWAVRTGNTIYF	TGTGCCAGTAGTATAGATTGGGCAGTAAGGACTGGAAACACCATATATTTT
TRBV29-1	TRBD1	few	TRBJ1-4	CSVSGTVNEKLFF	TGCAGCGTCTCCGGGACAGTTAATGAAAAACTGTTTTTT
TRBV5-4	TRBD1	.	TRBJ1-2	CASKTGGAHYGYTF	TGTGCCAGCAAAACAGGGGGCGCCCACTATGGCTACACCTTC
TRBV18	.	.	TRBJ2-1	CASSPQGLNEQFF	TGTGCCAGCTCACCGCAGGGGCTGAATGAGCAGTTCTTC
TRBV5-1	.	once	TRBJ1-1	CASSLGAGKAFF	TGCGCCAGCAGCTTGGGGGCAGGGAAAGCTTTCTTT
TRBV3-1/TRBV3-2	TRBD1	.	TRBJ1-2	CASSPRGQLYGYTF	TGTGCCAGCAGCCCGAGGGGGCAGCTCTATGGCTACACCTTC
TRBV19	.	once	TRBJ2-5	CASSIMGTSSETQYF	TGTGCCAGTAGTATAATGGGGACTTCCTCGGAGACCCAGTACTTC
TRBV10-3	TRBD1	.	TRBJ1-5	CAISQGAGAHQPQHF	TGTGCCATCAGCCAGGGGGCGGGAGCCCATCAGCCCCAGCATTTT
TRBV28	TRBD1	.	TRBJ1-2	CASSLGGDRGQGYTF	TGTGCCAGCAGTTTAGGAGGGGACAGGGGGCAAGGCTACACCTTC
TRBV6-5	TRBD1	.	TRBJ1-3	CASSTGTGGGNTIYF	TGTGCCAGCAGTACCGGGACAGGGGGTGGAAACACCATATATTTT
TRBV6-5	TRBD2	.	TRBJ2-1	CASSYGTSGGASEQFF	TGTGCCAGCAGTTACGGGACTAGCGGGGGGGCTTCTGAGCAGTTCTTC
TRBV4-1	.	few	TRBJ1-4	CASSRNRERDEKLFF	TGCGCCAGCAGCCGTAACAGGGAGAGAGATGAAAAACTGTTTTTT
TRBV9	.	few	TRBJ2-1	CASSNGQTSSYNEQFF	TGTGCCAGCAGCAATGGACAGACGAGCTCCTACAATGAGCAGTTCTTC
TRBV29-1	TRBD1	.	TRBJ1-2	CSVEDDRGSYGYTF	TGCAGCGTTGAGGACGACAGGGGGTCCTATGGCTACACCTTC
TRBV25-1	TRBD1	few	TRBJ1-6	CASSSGQGWNSPLHF	TGTGCCAGCAGTTCGGGACAGGGTTGGAATTCACCCCTCCACTTT
TRBV5-1	TRBD1	.	TRBJ2-5	CASSLGQGETQYF	TGCGCCAGCAGCCTTGGACAGGGGGAGACCCAGTACTTC
TRBV4-3	TRBD2	.	TRBJ2-3	CASSLGTSGGRFPDTQYF	TGCGCCAGCAGCCTCGGGACTAGCGGGGGGCGATTCCCAGATACGCAGTATTTT
TRBV6-5	.	.	TRBJ1-2	CASSSGVYGYTF	TGTGCCAGCAGTTCAGGGGTCTATGGCTACACCTTC
TRBV5-4	TRBD1	.	TRBJ2-2	CASSLTGGRELFF	TGTGCCAGCAGCTTGACAGGGGGCCGGGAGCTGTTTTTT
TRBV11-2	TRBD1	.	TRBJ2-7	CASRSHPWDRGHPYEQYF	TGTGCCAGCAGGAGTCACCCTTGGGACAGGGGGCATCCCTACGAGCAGTACTTC
TRBV12-3/TRBV12-4	TRBD1	.	TRBJ1-6	CASSKGARSPLHF	TGTGCCAGCAGCAAGGGGGCTCGTTCACCCCTCCACTTT
TRBV27	TRBD1	.	TRBJ1-5	CASNERQGLVRSNQPQHF	TGTGCCAGCAACGAGAGACAGGGACTCGTCCGCTCAAATCAGCCCCAGCATTTT
TRBV6-5	.	.	TRBJ2-2	CASSYGGPGELFF	TGTGCCAGCAGTTACGGTGGGCCCGGGGAGCTGTTTTTT
TRBV12-3/TRBV12-4	.	.	TRBJ1-2	CASRDTANYGYTF	TGTGCCAGCAGAGACACAGCTAACTATGGCTACACCTTC
TRBV11-1	.	.	TRBJ2-1	CASSLSSSFEQFF	TGTGCCAGCAGCTTATCTTCTAGCTTTGAGCAGTTCTTC
TRBV2	TRBD1	once	TRBJ2-7	CASRSRQGRFYEQYF	TGTGCCAGCAGAAGCCGACAGGGGCGTTTCTACGAGCAGTACTTC
TRBV7-9	TRBD1	once	TRBJ1-5	CASSSGQGVSQPQHF	TGTGCCAGCAGCTCAGGACAGGGTGTTAGTCAGCCCCAGCATTTT
TRBV5-4	.	once	TRBJ2-7	CASGSTGSYEQYF	TGTGCCAGCGGGAGTACCGGCTCCTACGAGCAGTACTTC
TRBV6-6	TRBD2	.	TRBJ2-2	CASSTTSGEVGELFF	TGTGCCAGCAGTACCACTAGCGGGGAGGTTGGGGAGCTGTTTTTT
TRBV7-9	TRBD1	.	TRBJ1-2	CASSGLGTAGYTF	TGTGCCAGCAGCGGCTTGGGGACAGCGGGCTACACCTTC
TRBV18	.	.	TRBJ2-1	CASSPWQGGGEQFF	TGTGCCAGCTCACCGTGGCAGGGGGGTGGTGAGCAGTTCTTC